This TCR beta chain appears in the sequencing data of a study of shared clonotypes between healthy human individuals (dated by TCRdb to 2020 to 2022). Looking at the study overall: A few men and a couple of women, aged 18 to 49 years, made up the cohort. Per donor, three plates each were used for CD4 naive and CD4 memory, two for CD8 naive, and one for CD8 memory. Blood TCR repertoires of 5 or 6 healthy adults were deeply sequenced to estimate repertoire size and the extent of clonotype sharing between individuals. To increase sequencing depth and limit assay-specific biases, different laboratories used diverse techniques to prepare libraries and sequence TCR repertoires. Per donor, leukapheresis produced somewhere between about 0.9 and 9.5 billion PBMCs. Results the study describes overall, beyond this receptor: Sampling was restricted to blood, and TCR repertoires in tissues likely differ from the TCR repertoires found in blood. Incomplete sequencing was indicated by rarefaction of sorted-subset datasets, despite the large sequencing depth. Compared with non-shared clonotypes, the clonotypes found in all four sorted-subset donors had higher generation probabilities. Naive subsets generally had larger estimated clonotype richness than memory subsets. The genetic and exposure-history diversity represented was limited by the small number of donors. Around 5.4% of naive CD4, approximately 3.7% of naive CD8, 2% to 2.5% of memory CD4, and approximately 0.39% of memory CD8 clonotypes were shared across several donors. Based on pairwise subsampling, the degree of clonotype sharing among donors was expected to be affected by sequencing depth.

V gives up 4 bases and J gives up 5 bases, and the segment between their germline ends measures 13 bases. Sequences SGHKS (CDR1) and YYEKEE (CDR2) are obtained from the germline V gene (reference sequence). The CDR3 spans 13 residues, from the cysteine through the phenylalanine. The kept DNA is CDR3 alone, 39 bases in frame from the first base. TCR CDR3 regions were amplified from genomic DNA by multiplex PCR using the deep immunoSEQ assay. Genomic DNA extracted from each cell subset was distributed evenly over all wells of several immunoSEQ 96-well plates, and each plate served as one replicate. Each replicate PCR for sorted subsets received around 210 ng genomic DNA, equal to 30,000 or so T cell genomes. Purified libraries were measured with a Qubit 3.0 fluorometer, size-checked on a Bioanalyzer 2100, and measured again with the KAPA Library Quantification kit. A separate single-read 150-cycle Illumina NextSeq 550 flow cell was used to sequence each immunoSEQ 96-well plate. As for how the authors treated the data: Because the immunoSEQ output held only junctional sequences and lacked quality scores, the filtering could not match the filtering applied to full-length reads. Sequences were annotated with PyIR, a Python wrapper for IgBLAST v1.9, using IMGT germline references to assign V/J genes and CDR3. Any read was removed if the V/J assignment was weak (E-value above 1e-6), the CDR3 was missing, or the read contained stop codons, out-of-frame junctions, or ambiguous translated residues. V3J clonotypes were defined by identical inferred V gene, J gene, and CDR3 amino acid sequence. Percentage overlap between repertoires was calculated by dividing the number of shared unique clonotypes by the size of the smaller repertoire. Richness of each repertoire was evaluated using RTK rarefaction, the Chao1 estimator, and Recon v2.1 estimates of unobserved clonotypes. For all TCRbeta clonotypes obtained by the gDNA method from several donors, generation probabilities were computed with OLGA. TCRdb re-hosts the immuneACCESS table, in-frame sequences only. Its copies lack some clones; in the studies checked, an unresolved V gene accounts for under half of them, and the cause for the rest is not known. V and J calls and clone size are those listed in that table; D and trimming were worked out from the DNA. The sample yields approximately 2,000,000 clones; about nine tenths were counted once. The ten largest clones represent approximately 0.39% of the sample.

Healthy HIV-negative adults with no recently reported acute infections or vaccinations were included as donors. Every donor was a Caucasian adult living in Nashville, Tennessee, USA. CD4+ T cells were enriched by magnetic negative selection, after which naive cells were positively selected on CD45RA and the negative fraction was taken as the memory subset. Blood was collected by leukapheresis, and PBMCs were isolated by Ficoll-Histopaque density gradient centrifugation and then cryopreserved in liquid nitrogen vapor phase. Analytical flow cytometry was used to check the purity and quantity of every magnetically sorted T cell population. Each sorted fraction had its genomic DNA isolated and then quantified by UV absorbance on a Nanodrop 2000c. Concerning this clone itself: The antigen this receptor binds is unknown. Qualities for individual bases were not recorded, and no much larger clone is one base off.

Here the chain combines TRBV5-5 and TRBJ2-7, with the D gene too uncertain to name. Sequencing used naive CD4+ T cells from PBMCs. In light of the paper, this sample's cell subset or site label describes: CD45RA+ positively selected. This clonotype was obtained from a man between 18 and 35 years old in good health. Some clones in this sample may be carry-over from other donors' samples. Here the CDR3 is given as CASSPSGVHEQYF. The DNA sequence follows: TGTGCCAGCAGCCCGTCTGGGGTCCACGAGCAGTACTTC.